What follows are 9 T cell receptor beta chains derived from one specimen sequenced in a study of response to subunit inactivated influenza vaccine. TCRdb recomputed calls from the RT-PCR reads with MiXCR, one row per CDR3 protein. In the table there are roughly 500,000 distinct CDR3 sequences, roughly 25% of which are singletons. The same data also went into a second study, on T cells expressing NK-cell markers. Per that study: The TCR beta cDNA came from 5'RACE template switching with UMIs.

Sequencing used CD4+ T cells sorted from PBMCs, obtained roughly 13 days after vaccination. These receptors were taken from a man aged 50-59 years who received an inactivated influenza vaccine.

The V gene is TRBV29-1, the J gene TRBJ2-5; 7 positions agree with TRBD2. After removal of 6 bases from V and 8 bases from J, the junction contained 18 bases not matched to a gene. The CDR3 has 15 amino acids. The germline gives CDR1 SQVTM, CDR2 ANQGSEA. CDR3 sequence: CSVKERAGPPGTQYF. CDR3 nucleotide sequence: TGCAGCGTGAAGGAGCGAGCGGGACCCCCTGGTACCCAGTACTTC.

V is TRBV20-1 and J is TRBJ1-5; D uncertain. This CDR3 spans 13 amino acids. Germline-derived CDR1 and CDR2 are DFQATT and SNEGSKA (reference sequence). Trimming cost V 2 bases and J 7 bases, with 12 bases left between them. The DNA of the CDR3 is TGCAGTGCTAGAAAAGGGCCCAGGCAGCCCCAGCATTTT. This gives the protein CSARKGPRQPQHF.

This clonotype occurred a few times. This sequence joins TRBV4-2 and TRBJ1-2; TRBD1 aligns across 9 bases. The junction had 6 bases not matched to a gene; V was cut back by 0 bases and J by 7 bases. The length of the CDR3 is 15 residues. Germline V gene data show CDR1 as LGHNA and CDR2 as YNFKEQ. This CDR3 is CASSQDLGQGAGYTF. The CDR3 nucleotides read TGTGCCAGCAGCCAAGATTTGGGACAGGGTGCTGGCTACACCTTC.

The chain links TRBV29-1 to TRBJ1-1; no clear D. CDR3 length: 13 amino acids. Trimming removed 7 bases from V and 0 bases from J, with 12 bases in between. CDR1 is SQVTM, CDR2 ANQGSEA, per germline. CDR3 loop: CSAGNTVNTEAFF. In DNA, the CDR3 is TGCAGCGCCGGCAACACAGTGAACACTGAAGCTTTCTTT.

This sequence joins TRBV3-1 and TRBJ1-1; D ambiguous. V was pared by 0 bases and J by 5 bases, with 13 bases between. CDR1 and CDR2 (germline): LGHDT, YNNKEL (reference sequence). The CDR3 spans 15 residues. The CDR3 DNA reads TGTGCCAGCAGCCAAGAAGGGCAGGCGGGGACTGAAGCTTTCTTT. Protein product: CASSQEGQAGTEAFF.

The CDR3 DNA is TGTGCCAGCAGTGTCGGGGAGAACACTGAAGCTTTCTTT. Translating gives CASSVGENTEAFF. V and J are TRBV2 and TRBJ1-1, with D unresolved. Trimming removed 4 bases from V and 1 base from J, with 7 bases in between. Germline V gene lookup returns CDR1 SNHLY and CDR2 FYNNEI. There are 13 residues in the CDR3.

With respect to this clonotype: Germline is not matched at one junction end, which may reflect a read error. The chain recombines TRBV11-3 with TRBJ2-1; TRBD1 is a possible D gene (5 bases). Germline lookup yields CDR1 SGHNT and CDR2 YENEEA. The CDR3 covers 12 residues. This CDR3 is CASILTGSEQFF. In nucleotides, the CDR3 is TGTGCCAGCATCTTAACAGGCAGTGAGCAGTTCTTC. The variable domain in full, completed from reference TRBV11-3 and TRBJ2-1, reads EAGVVQSPRYKIIEKKQPVAFWCNPISGHNTLYWYLQNLGQGPELLIRYENEEAVDDSQLPKDRFSAERLKGVDSTLKIQPAELGDSAVYLCASILTGSEQFFGPGTRLTVL.

This chain joins TRBV2 and TRBJ2-3; D is unresolved. This CDR3 is built from 14 residues. The germline CDR1 and CDR2 sequences are SNHLY and FYNNEI. V gave up 7 bases and J gave up 1 base, with 12 bases separating them. DNA of the CDR3: TGTGCCAGCAACCCCCCCCATGGCACAGATACGCAGTATTTT. It codes for CASNPPHGTDTQYF.

This rearrangement joins TRBV3-1 to TRBJ2-1; tentatively, D is TRBD2 (6 bases). CDR1 and CDR2 from the germline V gene are LGHDT and YNNKEL (reference sequence). With 5 bases removed from V and 5 bases from J, the gap between germline ends came to 10 bases. The CDR3 is made up of 13 amino acids. CDR3 DNA: TGTGCCAGCAGCACCAGGGAGGACAATGAGCAGTTCTTC. Amino acid sequence: CASSTREDNEQFF.